This TCR beta chain stems from a study of shared clonotypes between healthy human individuals. Study-level results: What naive subsets generally showed was a larger estimated richness than memory subsets showed.

The repertoire was sequenced with immunoSEQ multiplex PCR; TCRdb's copy has only in-frame clones and lacks some. The repertoire has some 2.1 million clones, 93% of them found once; the top ten carry more than 1.5%. As concerns this clone: Its antigen is undetermined. Other DNA sequences in this specimen translate into the identical CDR3.

The naive CD8 subset, CD45RO-negative cells positively selected for CCR7, excluded terminally differentiated effector memory CD45RA+ cells. The germline V gene has CDR1 MNHEY and CDR2 SMNVEV (reference sequence). V dropped 5 bases and J dropped 4; count of bases not matched to a gene: 2. CDR3 length equals 14 residues. The receptor was derived from a man aged 18 to 30 in good health. Some clones in this sample may be carry-over from other donors' samples. Sample: naive CD8+ T cells from PBMCs. The chain couples TRBV27 to TRBJ2-1; the match to TRBD1 covers 10 bases. The CDR3 DNA follows: TGTGCCAGCAGTCCGGGACAGGGGTACAATGAGCAGTTCTTC. It codes for CASSPGQGYNEQFF.